This T cell receptor beta chain was identified in a study of shared clonotypes between healthy human individuals. Study-wide results and caveats: For naive CD4 cells, roughly 5% of clonotypes were shared across several donors.

A word on this clone: Antigen: not known.

Sequencing was performed with immunoSEQ multiplex PCR; in TCRdb, only in-frame clones are kept and a portion is missing. The table lists 2 million to 2.5 million clones, approximately 95% of them singletons, with about 0.39% in the top ten. There are 16 residues in the CDR3. V lost 3 bases and J lost 6; bases outside the gene matches: 7. Germline V lookup: CDR1 KGHSH, CDR2 LQKENI. The gene calls are TRBV18 and TRBJ2-3, with 12 bases aligning to TRBD2. This TCR derives from a man aged 18 to 29 in good health. Some clones in this sample may be carry-over from other donors' samples. The specimen was naive CD4+ T cells from PBMCs. Documented subset: CD45RA+ positively selected. The DNA of the CDR3 is TGTGCCAGCTCACCTCAGACTAGCGGGAGTTGGGATACGCAGTATTTT. As protein: CASSPQTSGSWDTQYF.